A selection of T cell receptor beta chains follows, all from one sample in a study of shared clonotypes between healthy human individuals. Only in-frame clones appear in the TCRdb table, and some are missing; sequencing was by immunoSEQ multiplex PCR. The sample lists fewer than 650,000 clones, about 79% occurring once. Material: PBMCs. Receptor source: a middle-aged woman in good health. Some clones in this sample may be carry-over from other donors' samples. CDR3s include the opening cysteine and the closing phenylalanine or tryptophan. The D gene is left open where the match is weak. Size is omitted from some rows. Given values are once, few, many or a class for expanded clones.

size: once; V: TRBV28; J: TRBJ1-5; D: .; CDR3: CASSPGRAVRQPQHF; DNA: TGTGCCAGCAGCCCGGGACGGGCTGTGAGACAGCCCCAGCATTTT
size: .; V: TRBV12-5; J: TRBJ2-1; D: .; CDR3: CASGLVLGQLNEQFF; DNA: TGTGCTAGTGGTTTGGTACTAGGGCAGCTCAATGAGCAGTTCTTC
size: once; V: TRBV27; J: TRBJ2-3; D: TRBD1; CDR3: CASSPGTGRLDTQYF; DNA: TGTGCCAGCAGTCCCGGGACAGGGCGGTTAGATACGCAGTATTTT
size: .; V: TRBV7-2; J: TRBJ2-7; D: .; CDR3: CASSLAGGAAARQQYF; DNA: TGTGCCAGCAGCTTAGCGGGTGGGGCAGCCGCCCGTCAGCAGTACTTC
size: .; V: TRBV7-3; J: TRBJ2-5; D: .; CDR3: CASSSRVGDSARETQYF; DNA: TGTGCCAGCAGCTCTCGGGTGGGGGACTCAGCGCGAGAGACCCAGTACTTC
size: once; V: TRBV7-3; J: TRBJ2-5; D: TRBD1; CDR3: CASSLRTGAETQYF; DNA: TGTGCCAGCAGCTTAAGGACAGGGGCCGAGACCCAGTACTTC
size: .; V: TRBV6-1; J: TRBJ2-5; D: .; CDR3: CASSREVSRLTQYF; DNA: TGTGCCAGCAGTAGGGAGGTTAGCCGACTGACCCAGTACTTC
size: .; V: TRBV27; J: TRBJ2-2; D: TRBD1; CDR3: CASTKDRGRSGELFF; DNA: TGTGCCAGCACCAAAGACAGGGGCCGAAGCGGGGAGCTGTTTTTT
size: .; V: TRBV2; J: TRBJ2-4; D: .; CDR3: CASREDSLNIQYF; DNA: TGTGCCAGCAGGGAAGATTCCTTAAACATTCAGTACTTC
size: many; V: TRBV30; J: TRBJ1-5; D: .; CDR3: CAWRGLGGNQPQHF; DNA: TGTGCCTGGAGGGGTCTGGGGGGCAATCAGCCCCAGCATTTT
size: .; V: TRBV23-1; J: TRBJ1-5; D: .; CDR3: CASSQSRDSSNQPQHF; DNA: TGCGCCAGCAGTCAATCAAGGGATTCAAGCAATCAGCCCCAGCATTTT
size: .; V: TRBV5-4; J: TRBJ2-7; D: .; CDR3: CASSFPGPYEQYF; DNA: TGTGCCAGCAGCTTTCCGGGTCCCTACGAGCAGTACTTC
size: once; V: TRBV20-1; J: TRBJ2-1; D: .; CDR3: CSPVGNEQFF; DNA: TGCAGCCCCGTCGGTAATGAGCAGTTCTTC
size: .; V: TRBV5-5; J: TRBJ2-7; D: TRBD1; CDR3: CASSLTGDYEQYF; DNA: TGTGCCAGCAGCCTGACAGGGGACTACGAGCAGTACTTC
size: .; V: TRBV15; J: TRBJ2-7; D: TRBD1; CDR3: CATSTVRQGDEQYF; DNA: TGTGCCACCAGCACGGTTCGGCAGGGGGACGAGCAGTACTTC
size: .; V: TRBV2; J: TRBJ2-1; D: .; CDR3: CASSHQEYNEQFF; DNA: TGTGCCAGCAGTCATCAGGAATACAATGAGCAGTTCTTC
size: .; V: TRBV28; J: TRBJ2-4; D: .; CDR3: CASYSRAGENIQYF; DNA: TGTGCCAGCTACTCCCGGGCAGGGGAAAACATTCAGTACTTC